These T cell receptor beta chains were read from a single sample in a study of T cells in Graves' hyperthyroidism and ophthalmopathy. TCRdb reprocessed the multiplex PCR reads via MiXCR and lists one record per CDR3 protein. This sample has fewer than 350,000 distinct CDR3 sequences, with around 15% found just once. Specimen: blood. These receptor sequences come from a woman aged 40 to 50 with Graves' hyperthyroidism. The CDR3 runs from the conserved cysteine through the conserved F or W. D genes are given only for firm matches. Expanded clones are given a class, and other clones once, few, many or no size at all.

CDR3nt,CDR3aa,len,d_gene,v_gene,abundance,j_gene
TGTGCCAGCAGCTTTTTCAGGGGGCTTTGGAACAATGAGCAGTTCTTC,CASSFFRGLWNNEQFF,16,TRBD1,TRBV7-9,many,TRBJ2-1
TGTGCCAGCTCACCAGGTTCCGGGACAGAGTATGGCTACACCTTC,CASSPGSGTEYGYTF,15,TRBD1,TRBV18,once,TRBJ1-2
TGTGCCAGCAGCCAGACTAGCGGGAGTATCGAGCAGTACTTC,CASSQTSGSIEQYF,14,TRBD2,TRBV3-1,few,TRBJ2-7
TGCAGCGTAGAGCCCGGGGGGGAGGAGACCCAGTACTTC,CSVEPGGEETQYF,13,TRBD2,TRBV29-1,many,TRBJ2-5
TGTGCCAGCAGCCCCCCGGACAACGCTAACTATGGCTACACCTTC,CASSPPDNANYGYTF,15,-,TRBV9,-,TRBJ1-2
TGCGCCAGCAGCCAAGGGGGACTACCTCAGTTCTTC,CASSQGGLPQFF,12,TRBD2,TRBV4-1,-,TRBJ2-1
TGTGCCAGCAGGTTTACAGGGGGCATGAACACTGAAGCTTTCTTT,CASRFTGGMNTEAFF,15,TRBD1,TRBV6-1,many,TRBJ1-1
TGTGCCAGTAGGCCCAGGCATGCGGGACAGGTAAAACTGTTTTTT,CASRPRHAGQVKLFF,15,TRBD1,TRBV19,-,TRBJ1-4
TGTGCCAGCAGAGCCGGGACAGGTTTCGCCGGGGAGCTGTTTTTT,CASRAGTGFAGELFF,15,TRBD1,TRBV2,many,TRBJ2-2
TGTGCCAGCAGCTCCTTTCGGGTCCAAGAGACCCAGTACTTC,CASSSFRVQETQYF,14,-,TRBV11-2,many,TRBJ2-5
TGTGCCAGCAGTACAGCCCCCGGGACACCTTACGATGGCTACACCTTC,CASSTAPGTPYDGYTF,16,-,TRBV2,many,TRBJ1-2
TGTGCCAGCAGCCGTCCCGGGACTGAGGGCTACACCTTC,CASSRPGTEGYTF,13,-,TRBV11-3,many,TRBJ1-2
TGCAGTGCTAGAAGCCCGACTAGCGGGAGGTACGAGCAGTACTTC,CSARSPTSGRYEQYF,15,TRBD2,TRBV20-1,many,TRBJ2-7
TGTGCCAGCAGCTTAGACGCGACTATCTACAATGAGCAGTTCTTC,CASSLDATIYNEQFF,15,-,TRBV7-2,few,TRBJ2-1
TGTGCCAGCAGCCGGAGCGACAGGGAGATTGAAGCTTTCTTT,CASSRSDREIEAFF,14,TRBD1,TRBV3-1,many,TRBJ1-1
TGTGCCATCAGGGGGACAGGGGAGGGGAATGAGCAGTTCTTC,CAIRGTGEGNEQFF,14,TRBD1,TRBV10-3,-,TRBJ2-1